This passage covers 21 T cell receptor beta chains from one sample sequenced in a study of blood T cells in healthy people across ages. The authors ran a second PCR of roughly 6 to 12 cycles using a sample-barcoded 5' primer and a J-beta primer mix. TCRdb re-called the 5' RACE reads with MiXCR, one entry per CDR3 protein. The repertoire holds around 1.5 million distinct CDR3 sequences, with 30% to 35% as singletons. The sequenced material came from blood. The receptors shown here come from a woman in her twenties or thirties in good health.

The V gene is TRBV20-1, the J gene TRBJ1-1, with 7 bases lining up with TRBD1. CDR1 and CDR2 from the germline V gene are DFQATT and SNEGSKA (reference sequence). CDR3 size: 13 residues. The V and J ends lost 5 bases and 1 base, in that order; junction bases with no gene match: 4. CDR3 nucleotides: TGCAGTGCTTTGGGACAGAAGAACACTGAAGCTTTCTTT. This translates into CSALGQKNTEAFF.

On this clonotype: This may stem from a read error, because a much larger clone lies one nucleotide away. The chain employs TRBV4-2 and TRBJ2-5; 7 positions agree with TRBD2. V lost 3 bases and J lost 11; bases outside the gene matches: 21. The CDR3 spans 17 residues. Germline V gives CDR1 LGHNA, CDR2 YNFKEQ. The CDR3 region is CASSQSHVGLGDYEQYF. CDR3 DNA: TGTGCCAGCAGCCAGTCTCACGTGGGACTGGGGGACTATGAGCAGTACTTC.

This clonotype was counted a few times. The chain is built from TRBV4-1 and TRBJ1-2; TRBD1 might be the D (5 bases). The V end lost 3 bases, the J end lost 8 bases, and 16 bases lay between the germline ends. The CDR3 is 14 residues long. Germline-derived CDR1 and CDR2 are MGHRA and YSYEKL. The CDR3 DNA sequence: TGCGCCAGCAGCCAGGGGGACCCCCGGGAGGGCTACACCTTC. It encodes CASSQGDPREGYTF.

This clonotype was counted a single time. The V call is TRBV30, the J call TRBJ1-1, with 9 bases fitting TRBD1. Germline lookup yields CDR1 GTSNPN and CDR2 SVGIG (reference sequence). V shed 3 bases, J shed 4 bases, and the junction held 9 bases outside the gene matches. CDR3 size: 15 residues. As DNA, the CDR3 is TGTGCCTGGAGGAAAACCGACAGGGGGATCACTGAAGCTTTCTTT. Protein sequence: CAWRKTDRGITEAFF.

The chain carries TRBV11-2 and TRBJ2-7; 7 bases agree with TRBD2. V gave up 5 bases and J gave up 3 bases; unmatched junction bases: 10. There are 15 residues in the CDR3. Germline CDR1 and CDR2: SGHAT and FQNNGV. The CDR3 protein is CASSLQVAGNYEQYF. In DNA, the CDR3 is TGTGCCAGCAGCCTCCAAGTAGCGGGTAACTACGAGCAGTACTTC.

In regard to this clonotype: This may come from a read error, since a much larger clone is one base off. The rearrangement links TRBV13 to TRBJ2-7, with 12 bases that match TRBD2. The V gene's germline CDR1 is PRHDT and CDR2 FYEKMQ (reference sequence). CDR3 size: 16 residues. CDR3 protein: CASSPLAGGSSYGQYF. DNA for the CDR3: TGTGCCAGCAGCCCACTAGCGGGGGGAAGCTCCTACGGGCAGTACTTC.

The CDR3 sequence: CASSQEAATYNSPLHF. The CDR3 region has the DNA TGCGCCAGCAGCCAAGAGGCAGCCACTTATAATTCACCCCTCCACTTT. V usage is TRBV4-1 and J usage is TRBJ1-6; D ambiguous. V was pared by 0 bases and J by 4 bases, with 10 bases between. CDR3 length: 16 residues. Germline V gives CDR1 MGHRA, CDR2 YSYEKL.

J is TRBJ2-7 and V is TRBV7-9; TRBD1 matches 8 bases. The CDR3 runs to 15 residues. The V and J ends lost 5 bases and 6 bases, in that order; junction bases with no gene match: 12. The V gene's germline CDR1 is SEHNR and CDR2 FQNEAQ (reference sequence). The CDR3 region is CASSGDWTGLGEQYF. In nucleotides, the CDR3 is TGTGCCAGCAGCGGCGACTGGACAGGGTTAGGCGAGCAGTACTTC.

This clonotype was recorded a few times. The CDR3 nucleotides are TGTGCCTGGAGTCCCGGGACAGACGTTAACTATGGCTACACCTTC. Translation: CAWSPGTDVNYGYTF. This rearrangement joins TRBV30 to TRBJ1-2; TRBD1 matches 7 bases. J gave up 1 base and V 2 bases, and 7 bases lay outside the gene matches. Germline V gene sequence: CDR1 GTSNPN, CDR2 SVGIG (reference sequence). This CDR3 region has 15 residues.

This clonotype was counted a few times. V usage is TRBV2 and J usage is TRBJ2-5, with TRBD2 matching over 10 bases. The ends lost 3 bases at V and 5 bases at J; junction bases unmatched: 12. The CDR3 length is 17 residues. The V gene's germline CDR1 is SNHLY and CDR2 FYNNEI. CDR3 sequence: CASSESRAGGQRETQYF. The CDR3, as DNA: TGTGCCAGCAGTGAGTCGCGAGCGGGGGGGCAACGGGAGACCCAGTACTTC.

The chain is built from TRBV28 and TRBJ2-7; no clear D gene. CDR3 length equals 16 residues. V dropped 2 bases and J dropped 5 bases, with 19 bases sitting between them. Germline V gene lookup returns CDR1 MDHEN and CDR2 SYDVKM. CDR3 residues: CASSLRWAEQGDEQYF. As DNA, the CDR3 is TGTGCCAGCAGTTTACGGTGGGCAGAACAAGGAGACGAGCAGTACTTC.

In this sample, this clonotype turned up a few times. This sequence joins TRBV28 and TRBJ2-7, with D uncertain. This CDR3 contains 14 residues. CDR1 is MDHEN and CDR2 is SYDVKM in the germline V gene. Trimming cost V 6 bases and J 3 bases, with 15 bases left between them. CDR3 nucleotides: TGTGCCAGCAGATTCCGGATGACCGGCTACGAGCAGTACTTC. Amino acid sequence: CASRFRMTGYEQYF.

This clonotype has only one observation. This chain joins TRBV20-1 and TRBJ2-1, with 8 bases that match TRBD2. With V trimmed by 1 base and J by 0 bases, 5 bases remained unmatched. There are 16 residues in the CDR3. CDR1 and CDR2 (germline): DFQATT, SNEGSKA (reference sequence). The CDR3 region is CSARAKLADSYNEQFF. The DNA for the CDR3 is TGCAGTGCTAGAGCCAAACTAGCGGACTCCTACAATGAGCAGTTCTTC.

This chain connects TRBV6-5 to TRBJ2-7; maybe TRBD2 (6 bases). In germline, CDR1 is MNHEY, CDR2 SVGAGI. Trimming removed 7 bases from V and 3 bases from J, with 16 bases in between. This CDR3 spans 14 amino acids. The CDR3 loop reads CASTTAGNFYEQYF. In DNA form, the CDR3 reads TGTGCCAGCACCACTGCGGGGAATTTCTACGAGCAGTACTTC.

The chain links TRBV5-5 to TRBJ2-4, with 10 bases matching TRBD1. CDR3 length equals 11 residues. The germline CDR1 and CDR2 sequences are SGHKS and YYEKEE (reference sequence). The trim removed 3 bases at V and 14 bases at J, leaving 2 bases unmatched. DNA of the CDR3: TGTGCCAGCAGCTCAGGACAGGGGGAGTACTTC. Residues: CASSSGQGEYF.

This clonotype showed up many times. The chain joins TRBV7-2 to TRBJ2-3; a possible D gene is TRBD2 (6 bases). This CDR3 has 15 amino acids. The germline V gene encodes CDR1 SGHTA and CDR2 FQGNSA. V lost 1 base, J lost 1 base, and 9 bases lay in between. In DNA form, the CDR3 reads TGTGCCAGCAGCTTAGGACGCGGGGGCACAGATACGCAGTATTTT. Protein: CASSLGRGGTDTQYF.

This clonotype was detected a few times. The chain couples TRBV10-3 to TRBJ1-2, with D possibly TRBD1 on 6 matching bases. CDR3 length equals 18 residues. Germline CDR1 is ENHRY and CDR2 is SYGVKD. Trimming pared 0 bases from V and 2 bases from J, leaving 19 bases between. CDR3 in amino acids: CAISESRSQGTINYGYTF. CDR3 bases: TGTGCCATCAGTGAGTCGCGATCCCAGGGGACTATAAACTATGGCTACACCTTC.

CDR3 amino acids: CASSLRRTSTEAFF. The CDR3 DNA sequence: TGTGCCAGCAGCCTACGAAGGACAAGCACTGAAGCTTTCTTT. This sequence joins TRBV7-2 and TRBJ1-1; possibly TRBD1 for D (5 bases). Between the trimmed V and J ends, which lost 5 bases and 4 bases, there was a span of 14 bases. The CDR3 runs to 14 residues. Germline V gives CDR1 SGHTA, CDR2 FQGNSA.

The J gene is TRBJ1-2, the V gene TRBV4-1; D remains ambiguous. Trimming took off 1 base at V and 3 bases at J, with 15 bases between the two ends. The germline V gene has CDR1 MGHRA and CDR2 YSYEKL. This CDR3 comprises 16 residues. CDR3 nucleotide sequence: TGCGCCAGCAGCCAAGTGTTCGGGGATGGGGACTATGGCTACACCTTC. Translation: CASSQVFGDGDYGYTF.

V usage is TRBV11-2 and J usage is TRBJ2-5, with D perhaps matching TRBD1 (6 bases). Deletions cut 3 bases from V and 5 bases from J, with 10 bases between. The CDR3 is 13 residues long. Germline V gene sequence: CDR1 SGHAT, CDR2 FQNNGV. The CDR3 nucleotides are TGTGCCAGCAGCTTTATGAGGGGGGAGACCCAGTACTTC. Translation: CASSFMRGETQYF.

This clonotype appeared a few times. This CDR3 reads CASSEARGFPYEQYF. CDR3 nucleotides: TGTGCCAGCAGTGAAGCGCGGGGGTTCCCCTACGAGCAGTACTTC. The chain links TRBV6-1 to TRBJ2-7, with 7 bases identical to TRBD2. V lost 0 bases, J lost 2 bases, and 4 bases stayed unmatched. This CDR3 has 15 amino acids. Germline V gene lookup returns CDR1 MNHNS and CDR2 SASEGT.